The entry that follows covers one T cell receptor beta chain sequence. Its antigen is currently unknown. This CDR3 is 14 amino acids long. Per germline, CDR1 SGHRS and CDR2 YFSETQ. V lost 4 bases and J lost 6, with 14 bases in between. The data stem from a study of somatic mutations in cytotoxic T cells in rheumatoid arthritis. Purity of the CD4+ and CD8+ cells, isolated by positive magnetic bead selection, was checked by flow cytometry. Sequenced by immunoSEQ multiplex PCR; TCRdb stores in-frame clones only, minus some. This sample has about 36,000 clones; approximately 80% occur once, and the top ten carry approximately 3.2%. Study outcomes and limitations: Patients with rheumatoid arthritis, but not healthy controls, had CD8+ clonality that increased with age. Each of about an eighth of the roughly 60 patients had a largest CD8+ clone that made up more than 20% of CD8+ cells. Clonality of CD8+ T cells, which was compared between rheumatoid arthritis patients and age-matched healthy controls, did not differ significantly.

Sequencing input: CD8+ T cells sorted from blood. The chain employs TRBV5-1 and TRBJ1-3, with D unclear. This TCR derives from a man in his forties or fifties in good health. The CDR3 sequence is CASSLPGRANTIYF. The CDR3 bases are TGCGCCAGCAGCCTTCCCGGACGGGCAAACACCATATATTTT.